The rows below give T cell receptor beta chains drawn from one sample of a study of control samples from healthy donors and cancer patients. TCRdb's table, derived via immunoSEQ multiplex PCR, lists solely in-frame clones and lacks some. The sample records tens of thousands of clones, around 89% being singletons. The specimen sequenced was blood. These receptors were taken from a man aged 45-65 years in good health. The CDR3 runs from the conserved cysteine through the conserved F or W. The order of the fields is D gene, V gene, clone size, J gene, CDR3 DNA, CDR3 protein. A D gene is named only where the DNA matches it firmly. Rows may omit the clone size; those that give it use once, few, many or a size class.

d_gene: TRBD1; v_gene: TRBV3-1/TRBV3-2; abundance: -; j_gene: TRBJ2-3; CDR3nt: TGTGCCAGCAGCCAAGTTCGGGGACAGGGATTTGGGACAGATACGCAGTATTTT; CDR3aa: CASSQVRGQGFGTDTQYF
d_gene: -; v_gene: TRBV2; abundance: -; j_gene: TRBJ2-1; CDR3nt: TGTGCCAGCAGTTCCGGGCCAGGGGAGTACAATGAGCAGTTCTTC; CDR3aa: CASSSGPGEYNEQFF
d_gene: -; v_gene: TRBV11-2; abundance: -; j_gene: TRBJ2-5; CDR3nt: TGTGCCAGTCATAGGGGGTCGGGGGAGACCCAGTACTTC; CDR3aa: CASHRGSGETQYF
d_gene: -; v_gene: TRBV4-1; abundance: -; j_gene: TRBJ1-2; CDR3nt: TGCGCCAGCAGCCAAGATCGAGATGCTGGGGGCGGCTACACCTTC; CDR3aa: CASSQDRDAGGGYTF
d_gene: -; v_gene: TRBV7-6; abundance: -; j_gene: TRBJ1-2; CDR3nt: TGTGCCAGCAGCCTAAGGGAGCCCGGCTATGGCTACACCTTC; CDR3aa: CASSLREPGYGYTF
d_gene: -; v_gene: TRBV11-1; abundance: -; j_gene: TRBJ2-2; CDR3nt: TGTGCCAGCAGCTTAGCCCTGGGATCCACCGGGGAGCTGTTTTTT; CDR3aa: CASSLALGSTGELFF
d_gene: -; v_gene: TRBV4-1; abundance: -; j_gene: TRBJ2-2; CDR3nt: TGCGCCAGCAGCCCAATCACTACAGGGTCCGGGGAGCTGTTTTTT; CDR3aa: CASSPITTGSGELFF
d_gene: -; v_gene: TRBV6-5; abundance: -; j_gene: TRBJ1-5; CDR3nt: TGTGCCAGCAGTTACCGTGACAATCAGCCCCAGCATTTT; CDR3aa: CASSYRDNQPQHF
d_gene: -; v_gene: TRBV30; abundance: -; j_gene: TRBJ1-1; CDR3nt: TGTGCCGCCCGGGGTAGTGCTGAAGCTTTCTTT; CDR3aa: CAARGSAEAFF
d_gene: TRBD1; v_gene: TRBV10-2; abundance: -; j_gene: TRBJ2-1; CDR3nt: TGCGCCATCAAGGGACAGGGCGACGGCAATGAGCAGTTCTTC; CDR3aa: CAIKGQGDGNEQFF
d_gene: TRBD1; v_gene: TRBV23-1; abundance: -; j_gene: TRBJ2-7; CDR3nt: TGCGCCAGCAGTCCGAAAGGACAGGGGTGCCACGAGCAGTACTTC; CDR3aa: CASSPKGQGCHEQYF
d_gene: TRBD2; v_gene: TRBV9; abundance: -; j_gene: TRBJ2-3; CDR3nt: TGTGCCAGCAGTGCAAAATCACCTAGCGGACTTAGCACAGATACGCAGTATTTT; CDR3aa: CASSAKSPSGLSTDTQYF
d_gene: -; v_gene: TRBV5-6; abundance: -; j_gene: TRBJ1-2; CDR3nt: TGTGCCAGCAGCTTGAAACAGAGCTATGGCTACACCTTC; CDR3aa: CASSLKQSYGYTF
d_gene: -; v_gene: TRBV7-2; abundance: -; j_gene: TRBJ2-5; CDR3nt: TGTGCCAGCAGCTCAGGTGGGGGACGGGAGACCCAGTACTTC; CDR3aa: CASSSGGGRETQYF
d_gene: -; v_gene: TRBV7-8; abundance: -; j_gene: TRBJ2-1; CDR3nt: TGTGCCAGCAGCTTAATGAACAATGAGCGGTTCTTC; CDR3aa: CASSLMNNERFF
d_gene: -; v_gene: TRBV3-1/TRBV3-2; abundance: -; j_gene: TRBJ1-1; CDR3nt: TGTGCCAGCAGCCAAGTATTCTTGGCAGGCAACACTGAAGCTTTCTTT; CDR3aa: CASSQVFLAGNTEAFF
d_gene: -; v_gene: TRBV6-2/TRBV6-3; abundance: -; j_gene: TRBJ1-5; CDR3nt: TGTGCCAGCAGTTGGGCCCGGGGTAGCAATCAGCCCCAGCATTTT; CDR3aa: CASSWARGSNQPQHF
d_gene: TRBD1; v_gene: TRBV9; abundance: -; j_gene: TRBJ2-3; CDR3nt: TGTGCCAGCAGCTTCCGGGACAGGGCTACAGATACGCAGTATTTT; CDR3aa: CASSFRDRATDTQYF
d_gene: -; v_gene: TRBV6-1; abundance: -; j_gene: TRBJ1-1; CDR3nt: TGTGCCAGCAGTGAGGTTGCGGGAGACACTGAAGCTTTCTTT; CDR3aa: CASSEVAGDTEAFF
d_gene: -; v_gene: TRBV2; abundance: -; j_gene: TRBJ2-1; CDR3nt: TGTGCCAGCTCCAAGGGCCGCTCCTACAATGAGCAGTTCTTC; CDR3aa: CASSKGRSYNEQFF
d_gene: -; v_gene: TRBV3-1/TRBV3-2; abundance: -; j_gene: TRBJ2-1; CDR3nt: TGTGCCAGCAGCCAAGATCAGGGCCGTAGCTCCTACAATGAGCAGTTCTTC; CDR3aa: CASSQDQGRSSYNEQFF
d_gene: -; v_gene: TRBV5-1; abundance: -; j_gene: TRBJ2-5; CDR3nt: TGCGCCAGCAGCTTGGTGCAGGGGGAGACCCAGTACTTC; CDR3aa: CASSLVQGETQYF
d_gene: -; v_gene: TRBV29-1; abundance: -; j_gene: TRBJ1-4; CDR3nt: TGCAGCGTTGAACGGGGGGACAAACTGTTTTTT; CDR3aa: CSVERGDKLFF
d_gene: -; v_gene: TRBV10-1; abundance: -; j_gene: TRBJ1-1; CDR3nt: TGCGCCAGCAGTGACCTGAACACTGAAGCTTTCTTT; CDR3aa: CASSDLNTEAFF
d_gene: -; v_gene: TRBV7-2; abundance: -; j_gene: TRBJ1-1; CDR3nt: TGTGCCAGCAGCAAAGGGAGTGTGAACACTGAAGCTTTCTTT; CDR3aa: CASSKGSVNTEAFF
d_gene: TRBD2; v_gene: TRBV6-4; abundance: -; j_gene: TRBJ2-3; CDR3nt: TGTGCCAGCAGTGAGCGAGCGGGGGGCCCAGATACGCAGTATTTT; CDR3aa: CASSERAGGPDTQYF
d_gene: -; v_gene: TRBV7-9; abundance: -; j_gene: TRBJ2-7; CDR3nt: TGTGCCAGCGGAACAGTCGGGACTGGGGTTTTGGGCGAGCAGTACTTC; CDR3aa: CASGTVGTGVLGEQYF
d_gene: -; v_gene: TRBV7-9; abundance: -; j_gene: TRBJ1-5; CDR3nt: TGTGCCAGCAGCTTAGACGGGCCTCAGCCCCAGCATTTT; CDR3aa: CASSLDGPQPQHF
d_gene: -; v_gene: TRBV19; abundance: -; j_gene: TRBJ2-1; CDR3nt: TGTGCCAGTAGTACCACAGGGAATGAGCAGTTCTTC; CDR3aa: CASSTTGNEQFF
d_gene: -; v_gene: TRBV9; abundance: -; j_gene: TRBJ2-5; CDR3nt: TGTGCCAGCAGCGGAGACGGCCTAGCGGAGACCCAGTACTTC; CDR3aa: CASSGDGLAETQYF
d_gene: -; v_gene: TRBV11-2; abundance: few; j_gene: TRBJ2-1; CDR3nt: TGTGCCAGCAGCTCTACGTCCAACGTAAATGAGCAGTTCTTC; CDR3aa: CASSSTSNVNEQFF
d_gene: -; v_gene: TRBV6-1; abundance: -; j_gene: TRBJ1-4; CDR3nt: TGTGCCAGCAGTGTTGAGGGGGGACAAGGAAGTGAAAAACTGTTTTTT; CDR3aa: CASSVEGGQGSEKLFF
d_gene: -; v_gene: TRBV19; abundance: once; j_gene: TRBJ1-6; CDR3nt: TGTGCCAGTAGTACGACGACGGGAGCTTCACCCCTCCACTTT; CDR3aa: CASSTTTGASPLHF
d_gene: TRBD2; v_gene: TRBV7-9; abundance: once; j_gene: TRBJ2-5; CDR3nt: TGTGCCAGCAGCTTCACCGCCGCCCTAGCGGGGGGACAAGAGACCCAGTACTTC; CDR3aa: CASSFTAALAGGQETQYF
d_gene: -; v_gene: TRBV5-1; abundance: -; j_gene: TRBJ1-2; CDR3nt: TGCGCCAGCAGCCCCGACAGGTATGGCTACACCTTC; CDR3aa: CASSPDRYGYTF
d_gene: -; v_gene: TRBV25-1; abundance: -; j_gene: TRBJ2-2; CDR3nt: TGTGCCAGCAGCTTAGGGTTCGCGAACACCGGGGAGCTGTTTTTT; CDR3aa: CASSLGFANTGELFF
d_gene: -; v_gene: TRBV21-1; abundance: -; j_gene: TRBJ2-7; CDR3nt: TGTGCCAGCAGGGAGGGACAGGATCTGGACGAGCAGTACTTC; CDR3aa: CASREGQDLDEQYF
d_gene: TRBD1; v_gene: TRBV3-1/TRBV3-2; abundance: -; j_gene: TRBJ1-4; CDR3nt: TGTGCCAGCAGCCGGGACCGACAGGGGGACGAAAAACTGTTTTTT; CDR3aa: CASSRDRQGDEKLFF
d_gene: TRBD2; v_gene: TRBV27; abundance: -; j_gene: TRBJ2-5; CDR3nt: TGTGCCAGCAGTTTAAATGCGGGGGTTGAGACCCAGTACTTC; CDR3aa: CASSLNAGVETQYF
d_gene: TRBD1; v_gene: TRBV5-4; abundance: -; j_gene: TRBJ1-4; CDR3nt: TGTGCCAGCAGCCAGGGGGGGAGTAATGAAAAACTGTTTTTT; CDR3aa: CASSQGGSNEKLFF
d_gene: -; v_gene: TRBV6-5; abundance: -; j_gene: TRBJ1-1; CDR3nt: TGTGCCACCCGGACCGTCCTCGGGGAAGCTTTCTTT; CDR3aa: CATRTVLGEAFF
d_gene: -; v_gene: TRBV5-1; abundance: -; j_gene: TRBJ1-4; CDR3nt: TGCGCCAGCAGCTTGGCCCCAAGGGGGGGCCGGGAAAAACTGTTTTTT; CDR3aa: CASSLAPRGGREKLFF
d_gene: TRBD1; v_gene: TRBV5-1; abundance: -; j_gene: TRBJ2-7; CDR3nt: TGCGCCAGCAGCACGGGACAGGGGAAGTACGAGCAGTACTTC; CDR3aa: CASSTGQGKYEQYF
d_gene: -; v_gene: TRBV7-2; abundance: -; j_gene: TRBJ1-4; CDR3nt: TGTGCCAGCAGCCCATCAGGGAAGGTTGGAGAAAAACTGTTTTTT; CDR3aa: CASSPSGKVGEKLFF
d_gene: -; v_gene: TRBV7-9; abundance: -; j_gene: TRBJ1-1; CDR3nt: TGTGCCAGCAGCTACGCGACAGGCCTGATGAACACTGAAGCTTTCTTT; CDR3aa: CASSYATGLMNTEAFF
d_gene: -; v_gene: TRBV13; abundance: medium-sized; j_gene: TRBJ2-7; CDR3nt: TGTGCCAGCAGCTTGGAACAGGGATACGAGCAGTACTTC; CDR3aa: CASSLEQGYEQYF
d_gene: -; v_gene: TRBV3-1/TRBV3-2; abundance: once; j_gene: TRBJ2-7; CDR3nt: TGTGCCAGCAGCGCAAACTACGAGCAGTACTTC; CDR3aa: CASSANYEQYF
d_gene: -; v_gene: TRBV30; abundance: -; j_gene: TRBJ1-1; CDR3nt: TGTGCCTGGAGTGTACCGGGGGCGGGAACTGAAGCTTTCTTT; CDR3aa: CAWSVPGAGTEAFF
d_gene: -; v_gene: TRBV7-2; abundance: -; j_gene: TRBJ2-5; CDR3nt: TGTGCCAGCAGCTTAGCTAATACGGGATTCCAAGAGACCCAGTACTTC; CDR3aa: CASSLANTGFQETQYF
d_gene: TRBD1; v_gene: TRBV30; abundance: -; j_gene: TRBJ1-6; CDR3nt: TGTGCCTGGAGTCCGGGACAGGGGTTAGGTTCACCCCTCCACTTT; CDR3aa: CAWSPGQGLGSPLHF
d_gene: TRBD1; v_gene: TRBV10-3; abundance: -; j_gene: TRBJ2-7; CDR3nt: TGTGCCACTTCGACAGGGTCCTACGAGCAGTACTTC; CDR3aa: CATSTGSYEQYF
d_gene: -; v_gene: TRBV7-9; abundance: -; j_gene: TRBJ2-5; CDR3nt: TGTGCCAGCAGCTTACTAAGTTACCAAGAGACCCAGTACTTC; CDR3aa: CASSLLSYQETQYF
d_gene: TRBD2; v_gene: TRBV2; abundance: -; j_gene: TRBJ2-1; CDR3nt: TGTGCCAGCAGGAAGAGTAGCGGGGGTTACCAGGATGAGCAGTTCTTC; CDR3aa: CASRKSSGGYQDEQFF
d_gene: -; v_gene: TRBV2; abundance: -; j_gene: TRBJ1-5; CDR3nt: TGTGCCAGCAGTGACGGGACGGATCAGCCCCAGCATTTT; CDR3aa: CASSDGTDQPQHF
d_gene: -; v_gene: TRBV6-2/TRBV6-3; abundance: -; j_gene: TRBJ1-2; CDR3nt: TGTGCCAGCAGTGCTCCGGGGTCCGGCTATGGCTACACCTTC; CDR3aa: CASSAPGSGYGYTF
d_gene: -; v_gene: TRBV10-1; abundance: -; j_gene: TRBJ1-6; CDR3nt: TGCGCCAGCAGTGTTGGACAAACTAATTCACCCCTCCACTTT; CDR3aa: CASSVGQTNSPLHF
d_gene: -; v_gene: TRBV5-5; abundance: -; j_gene: TRBJ1-3; CDR3nt: TGTGCCAGCAGCTTGGATCAGGGGCTGGGAAACACCATATATTTT; CDR3aa: CASSLDQGLGNTIYF